This T cell receptor (beta chain) came from a study of T cells in localized non-small cell lung cancer. From germline, CDR1 is SNHLY and CDR2 FYNNEI. The CDR3 has 13 amino acids. Deletions cut 8 bases from V and 0 bases from J, with 10 bases between. Method: immunoSEQ multiplex PCR; TCRdb's copy keeps in-frame clones and lacks some. In the table there are about 24,000 clones, around 90% of which are singletons. This TCR derives from a man aged 40 to 70 with stage I squamous cell lung carcinoma. The sample was peripheral blood, taken before any cancer treatment. The chain carries TRBV2 and TRBJ1-1; D unresolved. CDR3 nucleotide sequence: TGTGCCAGCCGCTATGGGCTGAACACTGAAGCTTTCTTT. Encoded protein: CASRYGLNTEAFF.